Below are 28 T cell receptor beta chains sequenced from a single sample in a study of blood T cells in healthy people across ages. Then a second PCR, running roughly 7 to 11 cycles, was carried out with a sample-barcoded 5' primer and a J-beta primer mix. MiXCR was run by TCRdb on the 5' RACE reads, yielding one entry per CDR3 protein. Here the sample spans around 1.1 million distinct CDR3 sequences, approximately 38% being singletons. The sequenced sample was blood. The receptors derive from a man aged 18 to 29 in good health.

In the case of this clonotype: This may be a read error: a much more frequent sequence differs by one nucleotide. The conserved closing phenylalanine or tryptophan is absent in this CDR3, likely reflecting a read error. J is TRBJ2-1 and V is TRBV7-2, with TRBD1 matching 8 bases. The V gene's germline CDR1 is SGHTA and CDR2 FQGNSA. The trim removed 2 bases at V and 2 bases at J, leaving 2 bases unmatched. This CDR3 region has 15 residues. This CDR3 is CASSLRQGTYNEQFL. The CDR3 DNA reads as TGTGCCAGCAGCTTAAGACAGGGGACCTACAATGAGCAGTTCTTA.

This clonotype appeared many times. The rearrangement uses TRBV7-2 and TRBJ2-7; D ambiguous. The CDR3 covers 15 residues. The germline V and J ends were trimmed by 0 bases and 2 bases, with 11 bases remaining between them. CDR1 is SGHTA and CDR2 is FQGNSA in the germline V gene. Here the CDR3 reads CASSLASTDAYEQYF. The CDR3 DNA sequence: TGTGCCAGCAGCTTAGCTAGCACAGACGCCTACGAGCAGTACTTC.

This chain joins TRBV30 and TRBJ1-6; D not certain. Per the germline V gene, CDR1 is GTSNPN and CDR2 is SVGIG (reference sequence). This CDR3 is 13 amino acids long. Trimming removed 6 bases at V and 8 bases at J, with 14 bases between. In DNA form, the CDR3 reads TGTGCCTGCGATCTGACGGGTGATTCACCCCTCCACTTT. Amino acid sequence: CACDLTGDSPLHF.

This clonotype was counted a few times. The V call is TRBV20-1, the J call TRBJ2-3, with unresolved D. Germline values: CDR1 DFQATT, CDR2 SNEGSKA (reference sequence). V lost 6 bases to trimming and J lost 6 bases, with 10 bases between them. This CDR3 spans 11 amino acids. CDR3 nucleotides: TGCAGTGCCTACGTCCGGGATACGCAGTATTTT. Translation: CSAYVRDTQYF.

This clonotype was observed at least ten times. V gene TRBV27 combines with J gene TRBJ1-2; D call uncertain. Trimming stripped 4 bases from V and 7 bases from J, with 7 bases between. CDR3 length equals 11 residues. Germline CDR1 MNHEY, CDR2 SMNVEV (reference sequence). The CDR3 region has the DNA TGTGCCAGCAGTTCCGGGGTTGGCTACACCTTC. Translation gives CASSSGVGYTF.

The chain carries TRBV7-2 and TRBJ2-1, with 7 bases fitting TRBD1. The length of the CDR3 is 16 residues. Germline V gives CDR1 SGHTA, CDR2 FQGNSA. The trim removed 5 bases at V and 1 base at J, leaving 8 bases unmatched. The CDR3 sequence: CASSPGTEPSYNEQFF. CDR3 coding DNA: TGTGCCAGCAGCCCGGGGACAGAGCCTTCCTACAATGAGCAGTTCTTC. Full variable domain (rest looked up from reference TRBV7-2 and TRBJ2-1): GAGVSQSPSNKVTEKGKDVELRCDPISGHTALYWYRQSLGQGLEFLIYFQGNSAPDKSGLPSDRFSAERTGGSVSTLTIQRTQQEDSAVYLCASSPGTEPSYNEQFFGPGTRLTVL.

V usage is TRBV20-1 and J usage is TRBJ2-3; D perhaps matches TRBD2 (6 bases). From germline, CDR1 is DFQATT and CDR2 SNEGSKA (reference sequence). The CDR3 is made up of 15 amino acids. Trimming cost V 5 bases and J 7 bases, with 22 bases left between them. CDR3 sequence: CSAHRLVGPLNTQYF. The DNA of the CDR3 is TGCAGTGCTCACCGACTAGTGGGCCCTCTGAATACGCAGTATTTT.

This clonotype showed up many times. The chain joins TRBV11-1 to TRBJ1-2, with TRBD1 matching over 7 bases. The CDR3 runs to 15 residues. Germline V lookup: CDR1 SGHAT, CDR2 FQDESV (reference sequence). V lost 10 bases, J lost 2 bases, and 13 bases stayed unmatched. This CDR3 reads CATQRQGSMNYGYTF. As DNA, the CDR3 is TGTGCCACCCAACGACAGGGATCGATGAACTATGGCTACACCTTC.

The chain's CDR3 is CASSLKKSIGGPGNQPQHF. CDR3 nucleotide sequence: TGTGCCAGCAGTTTGAAGAAGTCTATAGGGGGGCCGGGAAATCAGCCCCAGCATTTT. J is TRBJ1-5 and V is TRBV12-3 or TRBV12-4, with a weak D call TRBD1 (6 bases). The CDR3 has 19 residues. Trimming removed 3 bases from V and 4 bases from J, with 25 bases in between.

The V and J genes are TRBV14 and TRBJ1-2; 8 bases fit TRBD1. CDR1 is SGHDN, CDR2 FVKESK, per germline. The V and J ends lost 4 bases and 4 bases, in that order; junction bases with no gene match: 8. The CDR3 has 15 residues. In nucleotides, the CDR3 is TGTGCCAGCAGCCGAGAAAGGACAGGGTCCTATGGCTACACCTTC. As protein: CASSRERTGSYGYTF.

This clonotype was detected only a few times. The rearrangement links TRBV12-3 or TRBV12-4 to TRBJ1-5; no clear D gene. This CDR3 region has 14 residues. V lost 6 bases and J 4 bases, leaving 13 bases between the germline ends. CDR3 coding DNA: TGTGCCAGCAGCCTGGACGGAAGAAATCAGCCCCAGCATTTT. It yields the protein CASSLDGRNQPQHF.

This clonotype was seen only a few times. The chain links TRBV28 to TRBJ2-5; TRBD2 matches at 9 bases. The germline V gene has CDR1 MDHEN and CDR2 SYDVKM. This CDR3 is built from 16 residues. After removal of 5 bases from V and 2 bases from J, the junction contained 9 bases not matched to a gene. The CDR3 sequence: CASSPSGTSSQETQYF. The CDR3 DNA is TGTGCCAGCAGTCCATCCGGGACTAGCTCTCAAGAGACCCAGTACTTC.

This clonotype was observed a handful of times. Possible read error: a much larger clone is one base away. V is TRBV20-1 and J is TRBJ2-5; 9 bases are shared with TRBD2. The V gene end was trimmed by 0 bases and the J gene end by 11 bases; junction bases not matched to a gene: 13. The CDR3 has 15 residues. In germline, CDR1 is DFQATT, CDR2 SNEGSKA (reference sequence). The CDR3: CSARDWVAGVHEQYF. The CDR3 nucleotides read TGCAGTGCTAGAGATTGGGTAGCGGGAGTCCATGAGCAGTACTTC.

The genes are TRBV27 and TRBJ2-5, with 12 nucleotides matching TRBD2. The germline CDR1 and CDR2 sequences are MNHEY and SMNVEV (reference sequence). Trimming removed 8 bases from V and 11 bases from J; junction bases left unmatched: 15. The CDR3 extends over 15 amino acids. The CDR3 DNA is TGTGCCAGCCAAAGGCCTAGCGGGGGGGCCAATGAGCAGTACTTC. Translated: CASQRPSGGANEQYF.

This clonotype was counted ten times or more. The chain recombines TRBV25-1 with TRBJ2-7; D not resolved. Germline V CDR1 and CDR2: MGHDK, SYGVNS. V shed 6 bases and J shed 4 bases, with 13 bases lying between them. The CDR3 sequence is 13 residues long. CDR3: CASSPALGYEQYF. The CDR3 nucleotides are TGTGCCAGCAGCCCCGCCCTTGGATACGAGCAGTACTTC.

Only a few counts were recorded for this clonotype. The chain combines TRBV4-3 with TRBJ2-2, with D tentatively TRBD1 (6 bases). The V end lost 8 bases, the J end lost 0 bases, and 10 bases lay between the germline ends. The CDR3 runs to 14 residues. In germline, CDR1 is LGHNA, CDR2 YSLEER. The CDR3 DNA follows: TGCGCCAGCGGGGGCCACCCGAACACCGGGGAGCTGTTTTTT. Translation gives CASGGHPNTGELFF.

The V call is TRBV20-1, the J call TRBJ1-2; a weak D match, TRBD1 (5 bases). The CDR3 sequence is 15 residues long. Germline V gene sequence: CDR1 DFQATT, CDR2 SNEGSKA (reference sequence). Trimming cost V 0 bases and J 3 bases, with 14 bases left between them. CDR3 amino acids: CSARDREGRDYGYTF. In DNA, the CDR3 is TGCAGTGCTAGAGATCGTGAGGGGAGAGACTATGGCTACACCTTC.

Many counts were recorded for this clonotype. V usage is TRBV27 and J usage is TRBJ2-1; 7 bases match TRBD2. Germline CDR1 MNHEY, CDR2 SMNVEV (reference sequence). J lost 3 bases, V lost 3 bases, and 5 bases had no gene match. The CDR3 contains 15 residues. CDR3: CASSFLGGSYNEQFF. The CDR3 DNA reads TGTGCCAGCAGTTTTCTCGGGGGGAGCTACAATGAGCAGTTCTTC.

This clonotype was seen more than once but under ten times. This chain joins TRBV2 and TRBJ2-1; 9 nucleotides match TRBD2. The CDR3 has 14 residues. Germline-derived CDR1 and CDR2 are SNHLY and FYNNEI. J lost 5 bases, V lost 6 bases, and 5 bases had no gene match. The DNA for the CDR3 is TGTGCCAGCAGGAGGCGGGGGGGAGACAATGAGCAGTTCTTC. Translating gives CASRRRGGDNEQFF.

The V and J genes are TRBV7-2 and TRBJ2-7, with D perhaps matching TRBD2 (7 bases). CDR1 is SGHTA, CDR2 FQGNSA, per germline. The V gene lost 1 base and the J gene lost 4 bases, with 20 bases spanning the gap. The CDR3 is 17 amino acids. The CDR3 loop is CASSLGFAGALAYEQYF. The CDR3 DNA sequence: TGTGCCAGCAGCTTAGGATTCGCGGGGGCTCTCGCGTACGAGCAGTACTTC.

This clonotype was seen at least ten times. The chain recombines TRBV12-3 or TRBV12-4 with TRBJ2-3; tentatively, D is TRBD1 (5 bases). V shed 6 bases and J shed 6 bases, with 16 bases lying between them. The CDR3 loop spans 14 amino acids. The CDR3: CASREDDSSDTQYF. The DNA of the CDR3 is TGTGCCAGCAGGGAAGATGACAGTTCGGATACGCAGTATTTT.

CDR3 nucleotides: TGTGCCAGCAGCACTAATAGCGGAATCTCCTACGAGCAGTACTTC. This translates into CASSTNSGISYEQYF. The gene calls are TRBV6-2 or TRBV6-3 and TRBJ2-7; D might be TRBD2 (6 bases). This CDR3 is 15 amino acids long. Germline V gives CDR1 MNHEY, CDR2 SVGEGT. V was shortened by 6 bases and J by 0 bases, with 15 bases between the two germline ends.

In this sample, this clonotype turned up once. The rearrangement links TRBV3-1 to TRBJ2-7; a weak D match, TRBD2 (5 bases). This CDR3 has 11 amino acids. Germline V lookup: CDR1 LGHDT, CDR2 YNNKEL (reference sequence). The V end lost 5 bases, the J end lost 7 bases, and 9 bases lay between the germline ends. Here the CDR3 reads CASSKWEEQYF. The CDR3 DNA reads as TGTGCCAGCAGCAAGTGGGAGGAGCAGTACTTC.

This clonotype was detected only a few times. This chain links TRBV9 with TRBJ1-2; D is undetermined. The ends were cut back, 2 bases at V and 6 bases at J, with 20 bases in the middle. CDR1 is SGDLS, CDR2 YYNGEE, per germline. This CDR3 is 16 amino acids long. CDR3 sequence reads: CASSVYGGVPLDGYTF. The CDR3 bases are TGTGCCAGCAGCGTCTACGGTGGGGTTCCTTTGGATGGCTACACCTTC.

This sequence joins TRBV7-6 and TRBJ2-5; D possibly corresponds to TRBD1 (6 bases). V was shortened by 4 bases and J by 2 bases, with 17 bases between the two germline ends. The CDR3 length is 16 residues. Germline V gene lookup returns CDR1 SGHVS and CDR2 FNYEAQ. The CDR3 DNA sequence: TGTGCCAGCAGCTCACCCGGGACACTTTCACAAGAGACCCAGTACTTC. Amino acids: CASSSPGTLSQETQYF.

This clonotype was detected only a few times. The J gene is TRBJ2-7, the V gene TRBV4-2, with TRBD2 as a possible D gene (5 bases). The CDR3 is 15 residues long. Trimming stripped 3 bases from V and 1 base from J, with 13 bases between. CDR1 LGHNA and CDR2 YNFKEQ come from the germline V gene. CDR3 in amino acids: CASSQIGGSSYEQYF. The CDR3 nucleotides read TGTGCCAGCAGCCAGATTGGCGGGTCTTCCTACGAGCAGTACTTC.

The rearrangement joins TRBV6-2 or TRBV6-3 to TRBJ2-3; the match to TRBD1 covers 7 bases. Germline CDR1 and CDR2: MNHEY and SVGEGT. V gave up 7 bases and J gave up 2 bases; unmatched junction bases: 18. CDR3 length equals 18 residues. This chain's CDR3 is CASTLPQDRVWDTDTQYF. The CDR3, as DNA: TGTGCCAGCACCCTACCCCAAGACAGGGTATGGGACACAGATACGCAGTATTTT.

The chain uses TRBV5-1 and TRBJ2-3; the D gene is possibly TRBD2 (5 bases). The V gene's germline CDR1 is SGHRS and CDR2 YFSETQ. CDR3 length: 14 amino acids. The V end was cut by 5 bases, the J end by 2 bases, with 12 bases between. The CDR3 DNA follows: TGCGCCAGCAGACTGAGGGCGAACACAGATACGCAGTATTTT. It is translated as CASRLRANTDTQYF.